These 9 T cell receptor beta chains share one sample of origin, sequenced in a study of shared clonotypes between healthy human individuals. TCRdb's copy holds only in-frame clones and misses some; the assay was immunoSEQ multiplex PCR. The sample lists nearly 1,000,000 clones; over 60% were seen once. The sequenced sample was memory CD4+ T cells sorted from blood. The subset is: CD45RA-negative fraction. The receptors here all came from a man aged 18-30 years in good health.

The chain carries TRBV7-2 and TRBJ2-5; TRBD2 aligns across 8 bases. Germline V lookup: CDR1 SGHTA, CDR2 FQGNSA. Unmatched junction bases numbered 6, after V lost 5 bases and J lost 1 base. The CDR3 totals 15 residues. The CDR3 is CASSLIAGGQETQYF. CDR3 DNA: TGTGCCAGCAGCCTTATTGCGGGAGGCCAAGAGACCCAGTACTTC.

This chain connects TRBV25-1 to TRBJ2-1; TRBD2 matches 8 bases. There are 17 residues in the CDR3. V lost 4 bases to trimming and J lost 8 bases; unmatched junction nucleotides: 16. CDR1 and CDR2 (germline): MGHDK, SYGVNS. For the CDR3, the DNA is TGTGCCAGCAGTGTTTCCCAGGCGGGGGGCAAGGGGCATGAGCAGTTCTTC. It is translated as CASSVSQAGGKGHEQFF. Complete variable domain (other parts from reference TRBV25-1 and TRBJ2-1): EADIYQTPRYLVIGTGKKITLECSQTMGHDKMYWYQQDPGMELHLIHYSYGVNSTEKGDLSSESTVSRIRTEHFPLTLESARPSHTSQYLCASSVSQAGGKGHEQFFGPGTRLTVL.

The chain combines TRBV5-1 with TRBJ2-7; D might be TRBD1 (7 bases). Germline V gives CDR1 SGHRS, CDR2 YFSETQ. There are 15 residues in the CDR3. Trimming shortened V by 3 bases and J by 4 bases, and 17 bases separated the two germline ends. The CDR3 nucleotides are TGCGCCAGCAGCTCGAGGTCAGGGGGGATTTACGAGCAGTACTTC. Its protein is CASSSRSGGIYEQYF.

The chain links TRBV27 to TRBJ2-2, with D hard to call. The germline gives CDR1 MNHEY, CDR2 SMNVEV (reference sequence). The V gene lost 10 bases and the J gene lost 5 bases, with 14 bases spanning the gap. The CDR3 totals 13 residues. In DNA, the CDR3 is TGTGCCACCAGACCCCTAGGGACCGGGGAGCTGTTTTTT. Translating it yields CATRPLGTGELFF.

The V and J genes are TRBV5-1 and TRBJ2-7; tentative D call: TRBD1 (5 bases). V was clipped by 6 bases and J by 6 bases, with 19 bases between them. Germline V gene lookup returns CDR1 SGHRS and CDR2 YFSETQ. The CDR3 loop spans 14 amino acids. CDR3 protein: CASTPQGRSGEQYF. In DNA form, the CDR3 reads TGCGCCAGCACTCCCCAGGGCCGTAGTGGCGAGCAGTACTTC.

The chain employs TRBV15 and TRBJ1-2, with 8 positions matching TRBD1. The V segment lost 3 bases and the J segment 7 bases; nucleotides outside the gene matches: 1. Germline assignment: CDR1 LNHNV and CDR2 YYDKDF (reference sequence). This CDR3 comprises 12 residues. Here the CDR3 reads CATSSRGLGYTF. CDR3 in DNA: TGTGCCACCAGCAGCAGGGGGCTTGGCTACACCTTC.

J is TRBJ1-2 and V is TRBV6-6, with 7 positions matching TRBD1. Trimming removed 11 bases from V and 4 bases from J; junction bases left unmatched: 10. From germline, CDR1 is MNHNY and CDR2 SVGAGI (reference sequence). The CDR3 is 13 residues long. The CDR3 loop reads CAARGGFGYGYTF. Here the CDR3 DNA reads TGTGCCGCCAGGGGGGGCTTCGGCTATGGCTACACCTTC.

The V and J genes are TRBV5-6 and TRBJ1-2, with TRBD1 as a possible D gene (5 bases). The CDR3 covers 13 residues. Germline CDR1 is SGHDT and CDR2 is YYEEEE. V dropped 3 bases and J dropped 5 bases, with 11 bases sitting between them. The CDR3 DNA reads TGTGCCAGCAGCTCCTACGACAGTTATGGCTACACCTTC. It yields the protein CASSSYDSYGYTF.

This clone was detected once. CDR3 sequence (DNA): TGTGCCAGCAGGCAGACAGGAGCCTACAATGAGCAGTTCTTC. Translation gives CASRQTGAYNEQFF. The chain couples TRBV28 to TRBJ2-1, with D perhaps matching TRBD1 (6 bases). V was cut by 6 bases and J by 2 bases, with 11 bases left in between. Per the germline V gene, CDR1 is MDHEN and CDR2 is SYDVKM. This CDR3 comprises 14 residues. Full variable domain (missing parts from reference TRBV28 and TRBJ2-1): DVKVTQSSRYLVKRTGEKVFLECVQDMDHENMFWYRQDPGLGLRLIYFSYDVKMKEKGDIPEGYSVSREKKERFSLILESASTNQTSMYLCASRQTGAYNEQFFGPGTRLTVL.